What follows are 15 T cell receptor beta chains derived from one specimen sequenced in a study of T cell responses to AZD1222 COVID-19 vaccine. Method: immunoSEQ multiplex PCR; TCRdb's copy keeps in-frame clones and lacks some. The data show roughly 140,000 clones, 75% to 95% seen once. Source: peripheral blood, taken on day 0 of AZD1222 vaccination. These receptors originate from an adult in good health.

The chain joins TRBV4-2 to TRBJ2-1, with 11 positions matching TRBD2. The CDR3 consists of 16 residues. The ends lost 5 bases at V and 5 bases at J; junction bases unmatched: 8. CDR1 and CDR2 (germline): LGHNA, YNFKEQ. DNA for the CDR3: TGTGCCAGCAGCTACAGTAGCGGGGGGGTCCACAATGAGCAGTTCTTC. This codes for CASSYSSGGVHNEQFF.

The rearrangement joins TRBV11-2 to TRBJ1-5; 9 positions match TRBD1. The CDR3 runs to 14 residues. Trimming cost V 5 bases and J 6 bases; bases outside gene matches: 5. The germline gives CDR1 SGHAT, CDR2 FQNNGV. In nucleotides, the CDR3 is TGTGCCAGCAGCGCGGGACAGGGTTTTCAGCCCCAGCATTTT. Residues: CASSAGQGFQPQHF.

In its sample, this clone was seen a few times. V is TRBV5-6 and J is TRBJ1-2; a weak D match, TRBD1 (5 bases). Germline lookup yields CDR1 SGHDT and CDR2 YYEEEE. V was clipped by 6 bases and J by 8 bases, with 20 bases between them. CDR3 length: 14 amino acids. The DNA for the CDR3 is TGTGCCAGCACCCCGCGATGGGGGGTTGGCGGCTACACCTTC. This encodes CASTPRWGVGGYTF. Full variable domain (missing parts from reference TRBV5-6 and TRBJ1-2): DAGVTQSPTHLIKTRGQQVTLRCSPKSGHDTVSWYQQALGQGPQFIFQYYEEEERQRGNFPDRFSGHQFPNYSSELNVNALLLGDSALYLCASTPRWGVGGYTFGSGTRLTVV.

This clone appeared once. This chain uses TRBV3-1 (or the pseudogene TRBV3-2) with TRBJ1-1; 9 bases align to TRBD1. Germline assignment: CDR1 LGHDT and CDR2 YNNKEL (reference sequence). V was pared by 3 bases and J by 0 bases, with 2 bases of the junction left unmatched. The CDR3 has 15 residues. The CDR3 loop reads CASSQYRGLNTEAFF. The CDR3 nucleotides are TGTGCCAGCAGCCAGTACAGGGGGCTGAACACTGAAGCTTTCTTT.

V gene TRBV5-4 combines with J gene TRBJ2-1; 9 nucleotides match TRBD1. The J segment lost 4 bases and the V segment lost 4 bases, leaving 12 bases of the junction unmatched. CDR1 is SGHNT and CDR2 is YYREEE in the germline V gene (reference sequence). This CDR3 has 17 residues. CDR3 loop: CASSPRDRVLGYNEQFF. DNA for the CDR3: TGTGCCAGCAGCCCCCGGGACAGGGTGTTGGGTTACAATGAGCAGTTCTTC.

The V call is TRBV5-6, the J call TRBJ1-2; the match to TRBD1 covers 9 bases. CDR1 SGHDT and CDR2 YYEEEE come from the germline V gene. V lost 2 bases to trimming and J lost 8 bases; unmatched junction nucleotides: 4. The CDR3 consists of 13 residues. The chain's CDR3 is CASSFIDRGGYTF. The DNA for the CDR3 is TGTGCCAGCAGCTTTATCGACAGGGGGGGCTACACCTTC.

The rearrangement joins TRBV9 to TRBJ1-2, with 7 positions matching TRBD1. This CDR3 contains 13 residues. CDR1 and CDR2 (germline): SGDLS, YYNGEE. V gave up 4 bases and J gave up 3 bases; unmatched junction bases: 3. CDR3 sequence: CASSPGTDYGYTF. The CDR3 DNA is TGTGCCAGCAGCCCGGGGACAGACTATGGCTACACCTTC.

The gene calls are TRBV5-4 and TRBJ2-1; 8 bases line up with TRBD1. Germline CDR1 is SGHNT and CDR2 is YYREEE (reference sequence). This CDR3 is 16 amino acids long. The junction had 7 bases not matched to a gene; V was cut back by 0 bases and J by 5 bases. In DNA form, the CDR3 reads TGTGCCAGCAGCTTGGGGGCAGGACAGGGCCACAATGAGCAGTTCTTC. Translated: CASSLGAGQGHNEQFF. Full variable domain (missing parts from reference TRBV5-4 and TRBJ2-1): ETGVTQSPTHLIKTRGQQVTLRCSSQSGHNTVSWYQQALGQGPQFIFQYYREEENGRGNFPPRFSGLQFPNYSSELNVNALELDDSALYLCASSLGAGQGHNEQFFGPGTRLTVL.

The sample holds one count of this clone. The chain couples TRBV30 to TRBJ1-2, with D maybe TRBD1 (5 bases). Germline CDR1 and CDR2: GTSNPN and SVGIG (reference sequence). With 0 bases removed from V and 4 bases from J, the gap between germline ends came to 18 bases. The CDR3 extends over 16 amino acids. Here the CDR3 reads CAWSVGLSWGGYGYTF. The CDR3 DNA is TGTGCCTGGAGTGTAGGATTGTCCTGGGGGGGCTATGGCTACACCTTC.

This clone was detected only a few times. The gene calls are TRBV27 and TRBJ1-5, with D possibly TRBD1 on 5 matching bases. The germline CDR1 and CDR2 sequences are MNHEY and SMNVEV (reference sequence). Trimming cost V 2 bases and J 6 bases, with 14 bases left between them. This CDR3 region has 15 residues. The CDR3 sequence is CASSLREAGTQPQHF. CDR3 nucleotides: TGTGCCAGCAGTTTAAGGGAAGCAGGGACTCAGCCCCAGCATTTT.

The chain links TRBV6-5 to TRBJ2-6; D possibly uses TRBD1 or TRBD2 (5 bases each). The CDR3 has 15 amino acids. CDR1 is MNHEY, CDR2 SVGAGI, per germline. The V end lost 2 bases, the J end lost 4 bases, and 9 bases lay between the germline ends. This chain's CDR3 is CASSYRGVGANVLTF. DNA for the CDR3: TGTGCCAGCAGTTACCGAGGGGTAGGGGCCAACGTCCTGACTTTC.

This rearrangement joins TRBV19 to TRBJ1-2; 10 bases are a match to TRBD1. The CDR3 is made up of 15 amino acids. Germline V gene data show CDR1 as LNHDA and CDR2 as SQIVND (reference sequence). After removal of 8 bases from V and 2 bases from J, the junction contained 8 bases not matched to a gene. As DNA, the CDR3 is TGTGCCAGTCATTCGGACAGGGGGGCCAACTATGGCTACACCTTC. Its translation: CASHSDRGANYGYTF.

This rearrangement joins TRBV7-9 to TRBJ2-2; possible D gene TRBD2, 5 bases. Germline lookup yields CDR1 SEHNR and CDR2 FQNEAQ (reference sequence). V was trimmed by 5 bases and J by 0 bases, leaving 13 bases between them. CDR3 length equals 16 residues. CDR3 loop: CASSPRRRPNTGELFF. DNA of the CDR3: TGTGCCAGCAGCCCTCGACGGAGGCCGAACACCGGGGAGCTGTTTTTT.

The V gene is TRBV19, the J gene TRBJ1-4; TRBD1 agrees at 7 bases. The CDR3 extends over 16 amino acids. Germline V lookup: CDR1 LNHDA, CDR2 SQIVND (reference sequence). V lost 7 bases, J lost 8 bases, and 16 bases stayed unmatched. CDR3 in DNA: TGTGCCAGTATTCGGAGATACAGGGAACAGGGGGAAAAACTGTTTTTT. As protein: CASIRRYREQGEKLFF.

This sequence joins TRBV5-8 and TRBJ1-5, with unresolved D. The V gene lost 3 bases and the J gene lost 8 bases, with 9 bases spanning the gap. This CDR3 is 12 amino acids long. CDR1 and CDR2 (germline): SGHTS, YDEGEE. CDR3 loop: CASSSLWEPQHF. Here the CDR3 DNA reads TGTGCCAGCAGCTCCCTCTGGGAGCCCCAGCATTTT.